The 21 T cell receptor beta chains below were found in one sample sequenced in a study of shared clonotypes between healthy human individuals. Sequencing used immunoSEQ multiplex PCR; TCRdb keeps in-frame clones, though not all of them. The sample shows about 1,900,000 clones, about 95% of them seen only once. Terminally differentiated effector memory CD45RA+ cells were excluded by CCR7 positive selection of CD45RO-negative cells. Input material: naive CD8+ T cells sorted from blood. The source is a man between 18 and 29 years old in good health.

The chain carries TRBV5-8 and TRBJ2-5; the match to TRBD1 covers 7 bases. Germline lookup yields CDR1 SGHTS and CDR2 YDEGEE. The CDR3 loop spans 14 amino acids. The ends lost 1 base at V and 3 bases at J; junction bases unmatched: 3. The CDR3 region is CASSLRQGKETQYF. The CDR3, as DNA: TGTGCCAGCAGCTTGAGACAGGGAAAAGAGACCCAGTACTTC.

Points on this clone: The sample carries other DNA sequences with the same CDR3. The V gene is TRBV7-9, the J gene TRBJ2-7; D possibly corresponds to TRBD1 (6 bases). Trimming left V 4 bases short and J 2 bases short, with 12 bases between. This CDR3 is built from 14 residues. CDR1 is SEHNR, CDR2 FQNEAQ, per germline (reference sequence). CDR3 nucleotide sequence: TGTGCCAGCAGCTCACCGACAGGCGCCTACGAGCAGTACTTC. It translates to CASSSPTGAYEQYF.

V and J are TRBV4-1 and TRBJ2-1; 7 positions agree with TRBD2. The J segment lost 9 bases and the V segment lost 3 bases, leaving 11 bases of the junction unmatched. Germline assignment: CDR1 MGHRA and CDR2 YSYEKL. The CDR3 has 15 residues. The CDR3 nucleotides read TGCGCCAGCAGCCATCACAGCGGGGAGAGTATTGAGCAGTTCTTC. It codes for CASSHHSGESIEQFF.

The genes are TRBV5-1 and TRBJ2-7, with 8 bases identical to TRBD1. The CDR3 has 16 amino acids. Germline V CDR1 and CDR2: SGHRS, YFSETQ. After removal of 0 bases from V and 0 bases from J, the junction contained 5 bases not matched to a gene. CDR3 coding DNA: TGCGCCAGCAGCTTGGAAGGACAGGGAGGCTCCTACGAGCAGTACTTC. It codes for CASSLEGQGGSYEQYF.

The J gene is TRBJ2-2, the V gene TRBV5-1, with D hard to call. Germline CDR1 and CDR2: SGHRS and YFSETQ. V dropped 2 bases and J dropped 5 bases, with 10 bases sitting between them. The CDR3 has 14 amino acids. Here the CDR3 reads CASSFVDPTGELFF. CDR3 in DNA: TGCGCCAGCAGCTTCGTAGACCCTACCGGGGAGCTGTTTTTT.

The chain combines TRBV5-4 with TRBJ2-7, with 9 bases identical to TRBD2. The V segment lost 0 bases and the J segment 3 bases; nucleotides outside the gene matches: 7. The CDR3 is made up of 16 amino acids. The germline gives CDR1 SGHNT, CDR2 YYREEE (reference sequence). CDR3 loop: CASSLATGTSFYEQYF. CDR3 nucleotides: TGTGCCAGCAGCTTGGCGACCGGGACTAGCTTCTACGAGCAGTACTTC.

Concerning this clone: Distinct nucleotide sequences in the sample also encode this CDR3. This chain connects TRBV9 to TRBJ2-5; TRBD2 might be the D (6 bases). The CDR3 runs 14 residues. V gave up 4 bases and J gave up 1 base, with 11 bases separating them. Germline assignment: CDR1 SGDLS and CDR2 YYNGEE. DNA for the CDR3: TGTGCCAGCAGCCCCGGGGGAGCCCAAGAGACCCAGTACTTC. This encodes CASSPGGAQETQYF. The full variable domain, in which reference TRBV9 and TRBJ2-5 provide the parts outside the CDR3, is DSGVTQTPKHLITATGQRVTLRCSPRSGDLSVYWYQQSLDQGLQFLIQYYNGEERAKGNILERFSAQQFPDLHSELNLSSLELGDSALYFCASSPGGAQETQYFGPGTRLLVL.

The CDR3 loop reads CASSFRGTNIQYF. CDR3 nucleotides: TGTGCCAGCAGCTTTCGGGGGACAAACATTCAGTACTTC. V and J are TRBV13 and TRBJ2-4, with D maybe TRBD2 (6 bases). Trimming took off 3 bases at V and 6 bases at J, with 9 bases between the two ends. CDR1 is PRHDT and CDR2 is FYEKMQ in the germline V gene (reference sequence). The CDR3 sequence is 13 residues long.

The chain employs TRBV5-6 and TRBJ2-3; 7 bases are shared with TRBD1. The CDR3 length is 15 residues. The germline gives CDR1 SGHDT, CDR2 YYEEEE. Losses at the gene ends were 3 bases for V and 2 bases for J; bases not matched to a gene: 6. The CDR3 region is CASSSTGVPTDTQYF. CDR3 bases: TGTGCCAGCAGCTCAACAGGGGTCCCCACAGATACGCAGTATTTT. Filled out from reference TRBV5-6 and TRBJ2-3, the complete variable domain reads DAGVTQSPTHLIKTRGQQVTLRCSPKSGHDTVSWYQQALGQGPQFIFQYYEEEERQRGNFPDRFSGHQFPNYSSELNVNALLLGDSALYLCASSSTGVPTDTQYFGPGTRLTVL.

The chain links TRBV4-1 to TRBJ2-1; 7 bases align to TRBD2. Germline lookup yields CDR1 MGHRA and CDR2 YSYEKL. Germline trimming cut 8 bases from V and 8 bases from J; bases unmatched to any gene: 6. The CDR3 has 12 amino acids. CDR3 region: CASSGGGDEQFF. In DNA form, the CDR3 reads TGCGCCAGCTCGGGGGGAGGCGATGAGCAGTTCTTC.

This clone was seen just once. This rearrangement joins TRBV5-4 to TRBJ2-2; D unclear. CDR1 SGHNT and CDR2 YYREEE come from the germline V gene (reference sequence). This CDR3 comprises 12 residues. V lost 4 bases, J lost 7 bases, and 8 bases lay in between. The CDR3 nucleotides are TGTGCCAGCAGCGCCCCCAGCGGGGAGCTGTTTTTT. Amino acid sequence: CASSAPSGELFF.

J is TRBJ1-1 and V is TRBV19; D may be TRBD1 (6 bases). The CDR3 is 15 residues long. CDR1 is LNHDA and CDR2 is SQIVND in the germline V gene (reference sequence). Trimming removed 1 base from V and 0 bases from J, with 9 bases in between. The CDR3 DNA reads TGTGCCAGTAGTATAGGGGACACCATGAACACTGAAGCTTTCTTT. This sequence encodes CASSIGDTMNTEAFF.

CDR3: CAAGGSGANVLTF. The CDR3 bases are TGTGCCGCAGGGGGGTCTGGGGCCAACGTCCTGACTTTC. The gene calls are TRBV27 and TRBJ2-6; perhaps TRBD1 as D (7 bases). The CDR3 has 13 amino acids. The V end lost 11 bases, the J end lost 1 base, and 9 bases lay between the germline ends. The V gene's germline CDR1 is MNHEY and CDR2 SMNVEV (reference sequence).

The chain is built from TRBV4-1 and TRBJ1-1; D gene unclear. Trimming shortened V by 4 bases and J by 5 bases, and 11 bases separated the two germline ends. Germline values: CDR1 MGHRA, CDR2 YSYEKL. The CDR3 contains 13 residues. The DNA of the CDR3 is TGCGCCAGCAGCCCGAGGTTGGGGACTGAAGCTTTCTTT. Amino acids: CASSPRLGTEAFF.

This chain uses TRBV28 with TRBJ1-2, with D hard to call. Per germline, CDR1 MDHEN and CDR2 SYDVKM. V was pared by 5 bases and J by 8 bases, with 15 bases between. The CDR3 has 13 residues. As DNA, the CDR3 is TGTGCCAGCAGTCTGTGGGGTGGAGACGGCTACACCTTC. Translation: CASSLWGGDGYTF.

This chain uses TRBV30 with TRBJ2-7, with TRBD1 identical over 9 bases. The germline gives CDR1 GTSNPN, CDR2 SVGIG (reference sequence). V shed 3 bases and J 6 bases; nucleotides not matched to a gene: 6. CDR3 length equals 13 residues. The CDR3 sequence is CAWSLTGGGEQYF. CDR3 DNA: TGTGCCTGGAGCCTGACAGGGGGTGGCGAGCAGTACTTC.

The chain employs TRBV30 and TRBJ2-7; D uncertain. V was clipped by 5 bases and J by 3 bases, with 14 bases between them. The CDR3 contains 13 residues. CDR1 GTSNPN and CDR2 SVGIG come from the germline V gene (reference sequence). As DNA, the CDR3 is TGTGCCTGGCGAACACTTGGATACTACGAGCAGTACTTC. Protein product: CAWRTLGYYEQYF.

This chain connects TRBV11-2 to TRBJ2-7, with D hard to call. Per germline, CDR1 SGHAT and CDR2 FQNNGV. The ends were cut back, 1 base at V and 6 bases at J, with 10 bases in the middle. The CDR3 is 13 residues long. In DNA form, the CDR3 reads TGTGCCAGCAGCTTAGCCCCACGTGGCGAGCAGTACTTC. It codes for CASSLAPRGEQYF.

This clone has only one observation. This chain joins TRBV25-1 and TRBJ2-1, with D perhaps TRBD1 or TRBD2 (5 bases each). The CDR3 runs to 17 residues. V shed 3 bases and J shed 8 bases, with 23 bases lying between them. Germline V gene lookup returns CDR1 MGHDK and CDR2 SYGVNS. The CDR3 loop is CASSDPLQGPPHDEQFF. CDR3 in DNA: TGTGCCAGCAGTGATCCGTTGCAGGGACCCCCCCATGATGAGCAGTTCTTC.

The J gene is TRBJ1-1, the V gene TRBV7-9, with 9 bases identical to TRBD1. The CDR3 is 13 residues long. The germline CDR1 and CDR2 sequences are SEHNR and FQNEAQ (reference sequence). V shed 11 bases, J shed 4 bases, and the junction held 8 bases outside the gene matches. The CDR3 here is CAGQGMGSTEAFF. The DNA for the CDR3 is TGTGCCGGACAGGGGATGGGGAGCACTGAAGCTTTCTTT.

This chain connects TRBV4-2 to TRBJ2-7; D gene ambiguous. V lost 1 base, J lost 6 bases, and 13 bases lay in between. The CDR3 consists of 14 residues. Germline V gene lookup returns CDR1 LGHNA and CDR2 YNFKEQ. This CDR3 reads CASSQVPGLAEQYF. The CDR3 DNA follows: TGTGCCAGCAGCCAAGTCCCGGGTCTCGCCGAGCAGTACTTC.